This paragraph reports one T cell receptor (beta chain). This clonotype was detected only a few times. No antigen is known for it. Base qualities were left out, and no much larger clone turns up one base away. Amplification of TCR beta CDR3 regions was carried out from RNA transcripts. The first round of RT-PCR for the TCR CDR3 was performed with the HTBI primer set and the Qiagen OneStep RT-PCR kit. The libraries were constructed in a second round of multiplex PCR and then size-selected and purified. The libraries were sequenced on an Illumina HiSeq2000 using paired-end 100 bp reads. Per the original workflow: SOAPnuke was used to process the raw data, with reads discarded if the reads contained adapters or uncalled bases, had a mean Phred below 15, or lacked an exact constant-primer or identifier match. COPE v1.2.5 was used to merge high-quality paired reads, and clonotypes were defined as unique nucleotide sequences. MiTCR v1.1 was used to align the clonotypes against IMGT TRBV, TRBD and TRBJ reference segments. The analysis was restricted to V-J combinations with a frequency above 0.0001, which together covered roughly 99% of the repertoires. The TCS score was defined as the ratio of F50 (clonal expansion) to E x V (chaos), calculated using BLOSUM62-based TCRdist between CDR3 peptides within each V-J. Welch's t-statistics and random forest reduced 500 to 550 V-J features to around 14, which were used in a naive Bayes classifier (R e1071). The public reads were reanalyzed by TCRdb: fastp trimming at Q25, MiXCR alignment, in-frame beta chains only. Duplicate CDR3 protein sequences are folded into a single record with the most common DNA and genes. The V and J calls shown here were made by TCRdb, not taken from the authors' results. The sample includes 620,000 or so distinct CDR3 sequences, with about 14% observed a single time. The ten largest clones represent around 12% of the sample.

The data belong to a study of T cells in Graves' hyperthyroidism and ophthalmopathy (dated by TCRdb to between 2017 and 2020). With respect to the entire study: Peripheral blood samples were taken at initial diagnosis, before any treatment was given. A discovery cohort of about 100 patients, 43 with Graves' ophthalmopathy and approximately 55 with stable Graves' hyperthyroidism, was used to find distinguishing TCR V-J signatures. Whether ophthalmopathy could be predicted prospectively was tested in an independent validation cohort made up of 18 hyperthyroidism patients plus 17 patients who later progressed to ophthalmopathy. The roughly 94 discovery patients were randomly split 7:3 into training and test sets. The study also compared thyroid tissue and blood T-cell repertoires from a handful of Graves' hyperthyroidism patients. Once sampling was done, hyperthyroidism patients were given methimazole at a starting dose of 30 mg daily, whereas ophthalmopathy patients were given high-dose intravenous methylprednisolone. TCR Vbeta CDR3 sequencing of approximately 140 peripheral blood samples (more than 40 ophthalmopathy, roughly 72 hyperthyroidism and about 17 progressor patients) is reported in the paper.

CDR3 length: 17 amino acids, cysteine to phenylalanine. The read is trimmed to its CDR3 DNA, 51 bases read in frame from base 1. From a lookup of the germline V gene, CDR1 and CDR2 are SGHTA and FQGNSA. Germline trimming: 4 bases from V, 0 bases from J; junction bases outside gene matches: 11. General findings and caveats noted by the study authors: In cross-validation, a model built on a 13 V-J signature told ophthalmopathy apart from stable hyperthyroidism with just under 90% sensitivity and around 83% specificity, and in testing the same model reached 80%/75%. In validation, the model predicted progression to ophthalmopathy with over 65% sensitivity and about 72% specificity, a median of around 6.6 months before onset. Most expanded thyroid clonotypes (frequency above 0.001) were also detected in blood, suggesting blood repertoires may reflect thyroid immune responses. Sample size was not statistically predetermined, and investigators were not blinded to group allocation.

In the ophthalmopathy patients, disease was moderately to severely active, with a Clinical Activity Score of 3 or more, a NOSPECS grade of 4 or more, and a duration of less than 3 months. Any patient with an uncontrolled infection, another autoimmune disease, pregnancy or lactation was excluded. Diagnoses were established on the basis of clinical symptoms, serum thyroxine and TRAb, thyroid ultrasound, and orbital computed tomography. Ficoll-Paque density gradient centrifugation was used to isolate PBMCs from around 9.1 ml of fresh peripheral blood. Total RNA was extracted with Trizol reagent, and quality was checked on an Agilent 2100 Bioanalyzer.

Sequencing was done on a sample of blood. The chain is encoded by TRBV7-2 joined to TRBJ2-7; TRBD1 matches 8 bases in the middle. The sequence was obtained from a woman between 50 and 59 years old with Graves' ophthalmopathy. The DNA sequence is TGTGCCAGCAGCTATGGGGCCAGGGGGCGGGGCTCCTACGAGCAGTACTTC. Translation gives CASSYGARGRGSYEQYF.